Given below is one T cell receptor beta chain in context. Assay used: immunoSEQ multiplex PCR; TCRdb lists only in-frame clones, some missing. Here the sample spans under 110,000 clones, approximately 90% being singletons. The V and J ends lost 6 bases and 5 bases respectively, with 22 bases between them. The CDR3 covers 16 residues. Looked up from germline, CDR1 is KGHSH and CDR2 is LQKENI. The data were taken from a study of identifying expanded T cells in peripheral blood. Material for sequencing was blood. The chain uses TRBV18 and TRBJ2-5, with D hard to call. The sequence came from a person aged 18 to 70 in good health. The CDR3 nucleotides are TGTGCCAGCTCCAACAATGACCTTTCCGACGGGGAGACCCAGTACTTC. Translation gives CASSNNDLSDGETQYF.